This TCR beta chain was sequenced for a study of shared clonotypes between healthy human individuals. Germline assignment: CDR1 LNHNV and CDR2 YYDKDF (reference sequence). The CDR3 extends over 13 amino acids. Trimming shortened V by 6 bases and J by 5 bases, and 14 bases separated the two germline ends. Assay: immunoSEQ multiplex PCR; the TCRdb copy retains only in-frame clones and omits some. In the table there are around 980,000 clones, about 84% of which are singletons. The sequenced sample was memory CD4+ T cells from PBMCs. Subset here: CD45RA-negative fraction. The chain uses TRBV15 and TRBJ2-7, with unresolved D. This receptor was identified in a man aged 18 to 30 in good health. Some clones in this sample may be carry-over from other donors' samples. CDR3 DNA sequence: TGTGCCACCAGACTACCGGGCCTCGACGAGCAGTACTTC. It codes for CATRLPGLDEQYF.